This passage covers 18 T cell receptor beta chains from one sample sequenced in a study of CD4+ T cells in melanoma (dated by TCRdb to the early 2020s). Receptors were amplified or captured by the immunoSEQ multiplex PCR assay. TCRdb took this table from immuneACCESS and kept in-frame rearrangements with V and J called. Such tables lack part of the clones; where checked against another copy, unresolved V genes explain under half of the gap, and the rest is unexplained. Within this sample are over 100,000 clones, with roughly 90% of them counted one time only. About 3.5% of the sample lies in the top ten. The sample comprised peripheral blood. These receptor sequences come from a human donor with melanoma.

The rearrangement uses TRBV29-1 and TRBJ2-3; TRBD2 might be the D (5 bases). V lost 4 bases, J lost 0 bases, and 8 bases lay in between. Germline CDR1 and CDR2: SQVTM and ANQGSEA. CDR3 length: 13 amino acids. For the CDR3, the DNA is TGCAGCGTTGTAAGCGGAAGCACAGATACGCAGTATTTT. It translates to CSVVSGSTDTQYF.

The chain links TRBV7-6 to TRBJ1-3, with D possibly being TRBD1 (5 bases). The germline V and J ends were trimmed by 1 base and 1 base, with 11 bases remaining between them. Germline CDR1 reads SGHVS; CDR2 reads FNYEAQ. The CDR3 loop spans 16 amino acids. In DNA form, the CDR3 reads TGTGCCAGCAGCTTAGACAGGCTTCCATCTGGAAACACCATATATTTT. Protein product: CASSLDRLPSGNTIYF.

A note on this clone: One junction end disagrees with the germline gene, perhaps due to a read error. This chain links TRBV7-9 with TRBJ2-3, with D perhaps assigned TRBD1 or TRBD2 (5 bases each). Per the germline V gene, CDR1 is SEHNR and CDR2 is FQNEAQ (reference sequence). The CDR3 loop spans 13 amino acids. CDR3 in DNA: TGTACCAGCAGCTTAGGGGAGACCAGGACGCAGTATTTT. Amino acid sequence: CTSSLGETRTQYF.

The gene calls are TRBV9 and TRBJ2-5; 8 nucleotides agree with TRBD2. Germline CDR1 and CDR2: SGDLS and YYNGEE. The CDR3 is 16 amino acids. V gave up 2 bases and J gave up 0 bases; unmatched junction bases: 6. The chain's CDR3 is CASSVAGGLYQETQYF. The CDR3, as DNA: TGTGCCAGCAGCGTTGCGGGGGGTCTGTACCAAGAGACCCAGTACTTC.

J is TRBJ2-1 and V is TRBV6-5; D tentatively reads TRBD1 or TRBD2 (6 bases each). V shed 5 bases and J shed 5 bases, with 13 bases lying between them. Germline-derived CDR1 and CDR2 are MNHEY and SVGAGI. The CDR3 has 14 amino acids. The CDR3 is CASSGGRRNNEQFF. Here the CDR3 DNA reads TGTGCCAGCAGTGGGGGGCGAAGAAACAATGAGCAGTTCTTC.

The V call is TRBV5-6, the J call TRBJ1-5; D gene ambiguous. V lost 0 bases, J lost 2 bases, and 12 bases lay in between. This CDR3 has 16 residues. The germline gives CDR1 SGHDT, CDR2 YYEEEE. Written as DNA, the CDR3 is TGTGCCAGCAGCTTGGCGGAGGGAAGGCGCAATCAGCCCCAGCATTTT. It encodes CASSLAEGRRNQPQHF.

The chain couples TRBV4-3 to TRBJ2-7, with D possibly being TRBD2 (6 bases). Trimming left V 2 bases short and J 2 bases short, with 16 bases between. The length of the CDR3 is 16 residues. In germline, CDR1 is LGHNA, CDR2 YSLEER. The CDR3 nucleotides read TGCGCCAGCAGCCAAAGTTGGCGGGGAATACCCTACGAGCAGTACTTC. Protein: CASSQSWRGIPYEQYF.

The chain employs TRBV5-6 and TRBJ2-5, with D maybe TRBD1 (5 bases). The V gene's germline CDR1 is SGHDT and CDR2 YYEEEE. The CDR3 consists of 14 residues. Trimming pared 4 bases from V and 2 bases from J, leaving 12 bases between. CDR3 nucleotide sequence: TGTGCCAGCAGCCCCGACAGTTTACAAGAGACCCAGTACTTC. It specifies CASSPDSLQETQYF.

The rearrangement joins TRBV20-1 to TRBJ1-1, with D unresolved. V dropped 3 bases and J dropped 7 bases, with 9 bases sitting between them. Germline CDR1 and CDR2: DFQATT and SNEGSKA (reference sequence). The CDR3 is 11 residues long. CDR3 sequence: CSASFGIEAFF. Written as DNA, the CDR3 is TGCAGTGCTAGTTTCGGAATTGAAGCTTTCTTT.

This sequence joins TRBV18 and TRBJ1-4; the D is unclear. Germline CDR1 KGHSH, CDR2 LQKENI. V dropped 3 bases and J dropped 0 bases, with 8 bases sitting between them. The CDR3 sequence is 15 residues long. The CDR3 is CASSPRVATNEKLFF. DNA of the CDR3: TGTGCCAGCTCACCCCGGGTCGCAACTAATGAAAAACTGTTTTTT.

This clone was found a few times. The chain has TRBV28 and TRBJ2-7, with a tentative D call TRBD2 (7 bases). The V and J ends lost 6 bases and 4 bases respectively, with 13 bases between them. This CDR3 region has 13 residues. Germline values: CDR1 MDHEN, CDR2 SYDVKM. CDR3 nucleotides: TGTGCCAGCAGCCCGGGGGGCGTATACGAGCAGTACTTC. As protein: CASSPGGVYEQYF.

CDR3 loop: CATARDRGGKNIQYF. The CDR3 coding sequence is TGCGCCACTGCCCGGGACAGGGGAGGCAAAAACATTCAGTACTTC. The genes are TRBV23-1 and TRBJ2-4; the match to TRBD1 covers 10 bases. TRBV23-1 is identified as an open reading frame with a role that is uncertain. This CDR3 has 15 amino acids. V lost 10 bases to trimming and J lost 3 bases; unmatched junction nucleotides: 9.

Details on this clone: At the DNA level, this CDR3 is encoded by other sequences in the same sample as well. The chain uses TRBV9 and TRBJ2-2, with a weak D call TRBD1 (5 bases). Germline V lookup: CDR1 SGDLS, CDR2 YYNGEE. Trimming shortened V by 4 bases and J by 1 base, and 8 bases separated the two germline ends. The CDR3 sequence is 14 residues long. CDR3 amino acids: CASSTTGNTGELFF. The CDR3 region has the DNA TGTGCCAGCAGCACCACAGGGAACACCGGGGAGCTGTTTTTT.

The chain joins TRBV7-8 to TRBJ2-3; D might be TRBD1 or TRBD2, each matching 5 bases. The V end lost 7 bases, the J end lost 6 bases, and 14 bases lay between the germline ends. The V gene's germline CDR1 is SGHVS and CDR2 FQNEAQ. The CDR3 totals 13 residues. The CDR3 reads CASNRDLQDTQYF. CDR3 sequence (DNA): TGTGCCAGCAACCGGGACCTACAGGATACGCAGTATTTT.

This clone has just one count. The V gene is TRBV9, the J gene TRBJ2-5, with D perhaps given as TRBD1 or TRBD2 (5 bases each). This CDR3 has 16 residues. Trimming stripped 2 bases from V and 1 base from J, with 15 bases between. Per germline, CDR1 SGDLS and CDR2 YYNGEE. CDR3 sequence: CASSVGVGVVQETQYF. DNA for the CDR3: TGTGCCAGCAGCGTGGGAGTGGGGGTCGTCCAAGAGACCCAGTACTTC.

This chain uses TRBV9 with TRBJ1-3, with 8 nucleotides matching TRBD1. Germline V gene sequence: CDR1 SGDLS, CDR2 YYNGEE. This CDR3 is 17 amino acids long. The ends lost 3 bases at V and 0 bases at J; junction bases unmatched: 8. The CDR3 is CASSAGTGGNSGNTIYF. CDR3 bases: TGTGCCAGCAGCGCCGGGACAGGAGGAAACTCTGGAAACACCATATATTTT. Complete variable domain (other parts from reference TRBV9 and TRBJ1-3): DSGVTQTPKHLITATGQRVTLRCSPRSGDLSVYWYQQSLDQGLQFLIQYYNGEERAKGNILERFSAQQFPDLHSELNLSSLELGDSALYFCASSAGTGGNSGNTIYFGEGSWLTVV.

The CDR3 bases are TGTGCCAGTAGTATCCAGGGCCGGTACAATGAGCAGTTCTTC. It yields the protein CASSIQGRYNEQFF. This chain links TRBV19 with TRBJ2-1; D perhaps matches TRBD1 (5 bases). The ends were cut back, 3 bases at V and 4 bases at J, with 10 bases in the middle. The CDR3 loop spans 14 amino acids. Germline lookup yields CDR1 LNHDA and CDR2 SQIVND (reference sequence). Filled out from reference TRBV19 and TRBJ2-1, the complete variable domain reads DGGITQSPKYLFRKEGQNVTLSCEQNLNHDAMYWYRQDPGQGLRLIYYSQIVNDFQKGDIAEGYSVSREKKESFPLTVTSAQKNPTAFYLCASSIQGRYNEQFFGPGTRLTVL.

V gene TRBV4-2 combines with J gene TRBJ1-4; possibly TRBD1 for D (5 bases). The V end lost 0 bases, the J end lost 4 bases, and 15 bases lay between the germline ends. The CDR3 loop spans 17 amino acids. Germline V CDR1 and CDR2: LGHNA, YNFKEQ. The CDR3 DNA reads TGTGCCAGCAGCCAAGATCTTCGGTCCGGGGGTAATGAAAAACTGTTTTTT. Translated: CASSQDLRSGGNEKLFF.